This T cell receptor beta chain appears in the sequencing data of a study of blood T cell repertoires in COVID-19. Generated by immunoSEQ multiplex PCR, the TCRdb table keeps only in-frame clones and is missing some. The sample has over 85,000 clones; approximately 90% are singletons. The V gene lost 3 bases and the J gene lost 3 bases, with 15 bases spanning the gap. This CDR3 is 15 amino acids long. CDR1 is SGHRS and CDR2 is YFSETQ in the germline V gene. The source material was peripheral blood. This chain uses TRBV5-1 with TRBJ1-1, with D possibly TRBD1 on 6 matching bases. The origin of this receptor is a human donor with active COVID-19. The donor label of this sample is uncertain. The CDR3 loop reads CASSSEQGSYTEAFF. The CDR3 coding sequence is TGCGCCAGCAGCTCAGAACAGGGAAGCTACACTGAAGCTTTCTTT. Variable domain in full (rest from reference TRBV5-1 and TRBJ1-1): KAGVTQTPRYLIKTRGQQVTLSCSPISGHRSVSWYQQTPGQGLQFLFEYFSETQRNKGNFPGRFSGRQFSNSRSEMNVSTLELGDSALYLCASSSEQGSYTEAFFGQGTRLTVV.